This T cell receptor beta chain was documented in a study of T cell clones after liver transplantation. V shed 4 bases and J 4 bases; nucleotides not matched to a gene: 10. The germline gives CDR1 MDHEN, CDR2 SYDVKM. The CDR3 covers 16 residues. Findings of the study overall: Graft donor-reactive T cells may have migrated into the graft rather than being deleted.

The repertoire was sequenced with immunoSEQ multiplex PCR; TCRdb's copy has only in-frame clones and lacks some. The sample lists approximately 50,000 clones, more than 65% occurring once. This clone was picked up one time. Its antigen remains unknown. The sample consisted of CD4+ T cells from blood, taken approximately 52 months after liver transplant. The chain combines TRBV28 with TRBJ2-1, with 7 bases fitting TRBD2. The source is a human patient who received a liver transplant. Some T cells may be supplied by the graft donor. CDR3 loop: CASSSSRAGIYNEQFF. In nucleotides, the CDR3 is TGTGCCAGCAGTTCCAGTAGAGCGGGGATTTACAATGAGCAGTTCTTC.